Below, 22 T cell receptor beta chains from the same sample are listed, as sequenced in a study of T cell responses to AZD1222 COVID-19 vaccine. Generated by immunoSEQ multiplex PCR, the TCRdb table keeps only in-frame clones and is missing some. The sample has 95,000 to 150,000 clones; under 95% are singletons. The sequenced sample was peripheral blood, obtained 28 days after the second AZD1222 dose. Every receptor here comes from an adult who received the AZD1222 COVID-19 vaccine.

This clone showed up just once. Written as DNA, the CDR3 is TGTGCCAGCAGCTTTGGGACCGTGAACACCGGGGAGCTGTTTTTT. This translates into CASSFGTVNTGELFF. The gene calls are TRBV7-8 and TRBJ2-2; either TRBD1 or TRBD2 may supply D (5 bases each). The germline CDR1 and CDR2 sequences are SGHVS and FQNEAQ. Between the trimmed V and J ends, which lost 3 bases and 1 base, there was a span of 9 bases. The CDR3 consists of 15 residues.

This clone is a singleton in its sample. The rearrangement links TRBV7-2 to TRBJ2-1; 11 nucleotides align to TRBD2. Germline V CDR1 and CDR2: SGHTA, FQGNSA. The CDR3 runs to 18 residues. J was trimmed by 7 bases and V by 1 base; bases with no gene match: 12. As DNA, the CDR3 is TGTGCCAGCAGCTTAGTGCTAGCGGGGGGCATACCCATAAATGAGCAGTTCTTC. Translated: CASSLVLAGGIPINEQFF.

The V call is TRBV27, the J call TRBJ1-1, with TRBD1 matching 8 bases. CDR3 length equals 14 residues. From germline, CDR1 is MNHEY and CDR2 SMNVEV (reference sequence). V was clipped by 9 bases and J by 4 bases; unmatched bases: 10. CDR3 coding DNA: TGTGCCAGTCAGACAGGGGCACGTGGCACTGAAGCTTTCTTT. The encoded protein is CASQTGARGTEAFF.

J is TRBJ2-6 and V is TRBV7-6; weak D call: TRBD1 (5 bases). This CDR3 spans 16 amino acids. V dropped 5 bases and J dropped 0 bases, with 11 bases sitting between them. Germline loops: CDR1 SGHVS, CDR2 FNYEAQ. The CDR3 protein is CASSPTVSSGANVLTF. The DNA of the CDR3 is TGTGCCAGCAGCCCGACAGTGTCCTCTGGGGCCAACGTCCTGACTTTC.

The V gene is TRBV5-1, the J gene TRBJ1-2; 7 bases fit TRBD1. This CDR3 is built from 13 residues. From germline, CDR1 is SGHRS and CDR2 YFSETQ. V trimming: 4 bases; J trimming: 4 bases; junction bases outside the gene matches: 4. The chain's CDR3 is CASSPWDSYGYTF. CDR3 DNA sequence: TGCGCCAGCAGCCCCTGGGACAGCTATGGCTACACCTTC.

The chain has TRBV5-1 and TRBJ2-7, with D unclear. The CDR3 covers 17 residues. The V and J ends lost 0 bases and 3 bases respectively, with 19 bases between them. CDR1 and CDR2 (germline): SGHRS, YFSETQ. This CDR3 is CASSLGVSRGFGYEQYF. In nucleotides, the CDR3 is TGCGCCAGCAGCTTGGGAGTATCGAGAGGTTTTGGCTACGAGCAGTACTTC.

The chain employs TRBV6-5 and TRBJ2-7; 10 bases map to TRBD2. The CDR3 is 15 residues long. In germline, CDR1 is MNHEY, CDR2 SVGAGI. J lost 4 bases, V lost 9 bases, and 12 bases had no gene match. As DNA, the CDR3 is TGTGCCAGTGGACTAGCGGACCATGGGAGTTACGAGCAGTACTTC. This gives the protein CASGLADHGSYEQYF.

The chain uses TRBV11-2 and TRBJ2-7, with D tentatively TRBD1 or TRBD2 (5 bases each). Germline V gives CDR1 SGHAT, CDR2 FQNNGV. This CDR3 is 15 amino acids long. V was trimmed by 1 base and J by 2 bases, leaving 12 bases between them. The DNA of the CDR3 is TGTGCCAGCAGCTTAGCAGACGGGGCTGCCTACGAGCAGTACTTC. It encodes CASSLADGAAYEQYF.

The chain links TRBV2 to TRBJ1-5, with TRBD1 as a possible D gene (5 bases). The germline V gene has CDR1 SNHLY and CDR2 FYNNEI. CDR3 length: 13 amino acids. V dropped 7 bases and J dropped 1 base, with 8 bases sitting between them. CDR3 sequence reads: CASTRQSNQPQHF. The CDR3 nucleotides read TGTGCCAGCACCAGACAGAGCAATCAGCCCCAGCATTTT.

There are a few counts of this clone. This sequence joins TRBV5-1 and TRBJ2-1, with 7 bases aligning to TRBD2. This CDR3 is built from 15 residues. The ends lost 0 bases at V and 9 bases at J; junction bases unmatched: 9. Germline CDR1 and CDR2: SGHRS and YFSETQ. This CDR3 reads CASSLAGGEYGEQFF. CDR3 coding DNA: TGCGCCAGCAGCTTGGCTGGGGGGGAATATGGTGAGCAGTTCTTC.

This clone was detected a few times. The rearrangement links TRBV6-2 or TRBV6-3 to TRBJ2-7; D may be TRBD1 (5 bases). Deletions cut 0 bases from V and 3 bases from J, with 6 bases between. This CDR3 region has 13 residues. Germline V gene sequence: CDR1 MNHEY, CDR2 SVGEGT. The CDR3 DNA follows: TGTGCCAGCAGTTACTCCGACAGCTACGAGCAGTACTTC. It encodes CASSYSDSYEQYF.

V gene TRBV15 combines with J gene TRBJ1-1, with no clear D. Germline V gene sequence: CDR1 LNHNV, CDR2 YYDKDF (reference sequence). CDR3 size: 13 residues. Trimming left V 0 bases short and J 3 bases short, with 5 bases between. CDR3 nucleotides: TGTGCCACCAGCAGAGATCTTGACACTGAAGCTTTCTTT. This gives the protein CATSRDLDTEAFF.

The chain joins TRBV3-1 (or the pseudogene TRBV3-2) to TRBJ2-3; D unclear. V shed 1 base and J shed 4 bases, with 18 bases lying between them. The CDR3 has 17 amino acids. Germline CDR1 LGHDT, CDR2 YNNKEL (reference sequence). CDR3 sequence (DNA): TGTGCCAGCAGCCAAGTCGAATATAGGGTTGTTTCAGATACGCAGTATTTT. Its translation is CASSQVEYRVVSDTQYF.

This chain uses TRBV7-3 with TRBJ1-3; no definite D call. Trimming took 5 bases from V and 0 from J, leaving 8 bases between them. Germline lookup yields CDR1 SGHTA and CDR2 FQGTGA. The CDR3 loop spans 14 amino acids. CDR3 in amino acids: CASSKGGSGNTIYF. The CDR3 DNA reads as TGTGCCAGCAGCAAAGGTGGCTCTGGAAACACCATATATTTT.

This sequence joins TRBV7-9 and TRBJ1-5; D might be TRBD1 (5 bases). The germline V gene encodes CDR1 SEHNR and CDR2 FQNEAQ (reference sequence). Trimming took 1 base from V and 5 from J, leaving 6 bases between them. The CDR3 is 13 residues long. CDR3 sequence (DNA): TGTGCCAGCAGCTTAGGACAGCATCAGCCCCAGCATTTT. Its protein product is CASSLGQHQPQHF.

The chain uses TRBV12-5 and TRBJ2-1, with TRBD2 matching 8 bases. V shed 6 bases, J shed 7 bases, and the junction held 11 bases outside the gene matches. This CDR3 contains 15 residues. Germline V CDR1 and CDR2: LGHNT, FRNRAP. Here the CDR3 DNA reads TGTGCTAGTGGCACCACAGCGGGAGTAAATAATGAGCAGTTCTTC. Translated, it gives CASGTTAGVNNEQFF.

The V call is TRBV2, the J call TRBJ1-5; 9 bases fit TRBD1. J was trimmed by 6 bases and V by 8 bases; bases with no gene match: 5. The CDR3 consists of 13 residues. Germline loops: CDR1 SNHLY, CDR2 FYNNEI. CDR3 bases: TGTGCCAGCTCACAGGGGGCAGGTCAGCCCCAGCATTTT. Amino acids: CASSQGAGQPQHF.

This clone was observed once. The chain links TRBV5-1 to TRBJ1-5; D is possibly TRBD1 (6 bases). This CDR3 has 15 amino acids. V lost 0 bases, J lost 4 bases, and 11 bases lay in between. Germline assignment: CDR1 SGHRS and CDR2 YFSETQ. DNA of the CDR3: TGCGCCAGCAGCTTGGAAACAGGGAAAAATCAGCCCCAGCATTTT. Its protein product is CASSLETGKNQPQHF.

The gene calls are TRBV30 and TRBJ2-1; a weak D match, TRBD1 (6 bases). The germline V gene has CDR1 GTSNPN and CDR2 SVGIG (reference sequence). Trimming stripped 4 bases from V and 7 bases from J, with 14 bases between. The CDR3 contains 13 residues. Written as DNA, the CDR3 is TGTGCCTGGACACAGGGCCCCCCTAATGAGCAGTTCTTC. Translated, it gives CAWTQGPPNEQFF.

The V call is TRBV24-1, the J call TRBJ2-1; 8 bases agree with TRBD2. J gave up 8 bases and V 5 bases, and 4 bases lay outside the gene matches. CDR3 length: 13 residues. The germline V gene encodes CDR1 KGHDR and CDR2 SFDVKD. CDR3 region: CATSARGGHEQFF. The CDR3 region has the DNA TGTGCCACCAGTGCCCGGGGGGGCCATGAGCAGTTCTTC.

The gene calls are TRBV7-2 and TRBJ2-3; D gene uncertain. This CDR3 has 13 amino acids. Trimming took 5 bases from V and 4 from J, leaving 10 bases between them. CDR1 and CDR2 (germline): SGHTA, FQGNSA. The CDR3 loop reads CASSPIGPDTQYF. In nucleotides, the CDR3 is TGTGCCAGCAGCCCAATCGGTCCAGATACGCAGTATTTT.

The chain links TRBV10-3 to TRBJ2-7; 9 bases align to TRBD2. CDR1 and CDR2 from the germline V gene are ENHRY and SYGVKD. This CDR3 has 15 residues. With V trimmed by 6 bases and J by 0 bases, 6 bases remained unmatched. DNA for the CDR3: TGTGCCATCAGCGGTGGACTAGCGTACTCCTACGAGCAGTACTTC. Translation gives CAISGGLAYSYEQYF.